The T cell receptor beta chain under discussion was sequenced for a study of blood T cell repertoires in COVID-19. The V segment lost 0 bases and the J segment 3 bases; nucleotides outside the gene matches: 1. This CDR3 spans 15 amino acids. The germline CDR1 and CDR2 sequences are MNHEY and SMNVEV (reference sequence). The protocol was immunoSEQ multiplex PCR, while the TCRdb copy is restricted to in-frame clones and leaves out a portion. The sample carries some 270,000 clones, more than 75% recorded once. This chain joins TRBV27 and TRBJ2-7; 11 bases are shared with TRBD1. Sequencing was performed on peripheral blood. This clonotype originated in a woman older than 75 with COVID-19, enrolled during active disease. The CDR3 coding sequence is TGTGCCAGCAGTTTATCCGGGACAGGGGGCTACGAGCAGTACGTC. It is translated as CASSLSGTGGYEQYV.